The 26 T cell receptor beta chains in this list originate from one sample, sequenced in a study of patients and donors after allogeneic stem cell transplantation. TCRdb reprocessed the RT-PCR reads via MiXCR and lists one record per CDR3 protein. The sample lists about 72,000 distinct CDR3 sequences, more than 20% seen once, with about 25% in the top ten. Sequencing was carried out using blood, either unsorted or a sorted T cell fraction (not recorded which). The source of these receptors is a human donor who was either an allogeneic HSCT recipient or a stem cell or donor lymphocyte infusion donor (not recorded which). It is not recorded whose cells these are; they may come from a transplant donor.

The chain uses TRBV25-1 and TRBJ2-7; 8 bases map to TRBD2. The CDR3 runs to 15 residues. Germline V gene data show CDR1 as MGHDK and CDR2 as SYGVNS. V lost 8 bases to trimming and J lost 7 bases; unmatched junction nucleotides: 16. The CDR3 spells CASGGTHSGNEEQYF. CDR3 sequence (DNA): TGTGCCAGCGGGGGGACTCATAGCGGGAATGAGGAGCAGTACTTC.

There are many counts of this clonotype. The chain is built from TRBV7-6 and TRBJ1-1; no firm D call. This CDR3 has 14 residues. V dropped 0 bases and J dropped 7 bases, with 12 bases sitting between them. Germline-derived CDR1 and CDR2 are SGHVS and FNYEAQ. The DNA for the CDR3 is TGTGCCAGCAGCTTAGCCGGTGCCCCGGGTGAAGCTTTCTTT. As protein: CASSLAGAPGEAFF.

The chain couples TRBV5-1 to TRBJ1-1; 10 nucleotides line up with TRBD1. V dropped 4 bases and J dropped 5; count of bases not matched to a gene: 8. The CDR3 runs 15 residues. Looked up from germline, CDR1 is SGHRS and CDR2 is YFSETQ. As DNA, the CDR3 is TGCGCCAGCAGCCGCACTGGACAGGGGGAGACTGAAGCTTTCTTT. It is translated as CASSRTGQGETEAFF.

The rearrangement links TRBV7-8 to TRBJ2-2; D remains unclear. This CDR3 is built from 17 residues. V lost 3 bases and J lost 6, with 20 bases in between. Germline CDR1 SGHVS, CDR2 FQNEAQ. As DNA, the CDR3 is TGTGCCAGCAGCTTCCCCCGGGCGGCCCGCCGGGCCGGGGAGCTGTTTTTT. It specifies CASSFPRAARRAGELFF.

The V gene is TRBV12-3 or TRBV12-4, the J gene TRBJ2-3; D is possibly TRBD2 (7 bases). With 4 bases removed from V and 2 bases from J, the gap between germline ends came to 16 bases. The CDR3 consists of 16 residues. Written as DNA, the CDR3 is TGTGCCAGCAGTTACCCTCGGGGGGCCCTCACAGATACGCAGTATTTT. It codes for CASSYPRGALTDTQYF.

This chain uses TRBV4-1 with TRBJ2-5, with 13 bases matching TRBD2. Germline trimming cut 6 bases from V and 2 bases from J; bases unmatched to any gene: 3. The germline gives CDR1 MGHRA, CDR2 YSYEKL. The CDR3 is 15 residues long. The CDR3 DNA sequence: TGCGCCAGCAGTCTGGGACTAGCGGGGCAAGAGACCCAGTACTTC. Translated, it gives CASSLGLAGQETQYF.

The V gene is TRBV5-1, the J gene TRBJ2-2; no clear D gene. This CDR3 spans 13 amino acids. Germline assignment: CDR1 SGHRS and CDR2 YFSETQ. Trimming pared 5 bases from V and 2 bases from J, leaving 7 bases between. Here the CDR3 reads CASRKANTGELFF. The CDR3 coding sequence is TGCGCCAGCAGGAAAGCCAACACCGGGGAGCTGTTTTTT.

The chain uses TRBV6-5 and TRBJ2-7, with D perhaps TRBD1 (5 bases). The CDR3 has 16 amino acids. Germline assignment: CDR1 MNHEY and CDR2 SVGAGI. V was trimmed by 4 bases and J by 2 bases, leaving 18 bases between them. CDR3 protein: CASSWSGPLPTYEQYF. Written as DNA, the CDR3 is TGTGCCAGCAGTTGGTCAGGGCCTCTACCCACCTACGAGCAGTACTTC.

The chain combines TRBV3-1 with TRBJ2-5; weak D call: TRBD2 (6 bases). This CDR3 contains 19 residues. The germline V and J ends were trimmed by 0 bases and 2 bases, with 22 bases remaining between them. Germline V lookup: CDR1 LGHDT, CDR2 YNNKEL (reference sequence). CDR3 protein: CASSQDVMGGRRVQETQYF. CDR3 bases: TGTGCCAGCAGCCAAGACGTCATGGGGGGTCGGCGGGTGCAAGAGACCCAGTACTTC.

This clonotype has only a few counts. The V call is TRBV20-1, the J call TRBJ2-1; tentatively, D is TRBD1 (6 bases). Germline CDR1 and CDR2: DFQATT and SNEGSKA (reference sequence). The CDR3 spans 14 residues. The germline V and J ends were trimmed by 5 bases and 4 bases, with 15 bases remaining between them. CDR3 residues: CSALGAELYNEQFF. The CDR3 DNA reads TGCAGTGCTCTGGGGGCGGAACTATACAATGAGCAGTTCTTC.

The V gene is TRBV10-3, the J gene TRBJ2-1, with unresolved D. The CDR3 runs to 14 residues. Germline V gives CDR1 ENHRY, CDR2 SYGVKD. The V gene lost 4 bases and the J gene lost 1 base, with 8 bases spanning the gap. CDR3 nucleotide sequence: TGTGCCATCAGTGGCAGTGTATCCTACAATGAGCAGTTCTTC. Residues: CAISGSVSYNEQFF.

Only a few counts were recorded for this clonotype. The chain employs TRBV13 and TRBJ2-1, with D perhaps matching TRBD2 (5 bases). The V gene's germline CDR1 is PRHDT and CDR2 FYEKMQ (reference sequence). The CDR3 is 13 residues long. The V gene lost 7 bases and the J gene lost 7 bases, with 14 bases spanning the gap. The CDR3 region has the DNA TGTGCCAGCACCTTTTACCCGGGAAATGAGCAGTTCTTC. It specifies CASTFYPGNEQFF.

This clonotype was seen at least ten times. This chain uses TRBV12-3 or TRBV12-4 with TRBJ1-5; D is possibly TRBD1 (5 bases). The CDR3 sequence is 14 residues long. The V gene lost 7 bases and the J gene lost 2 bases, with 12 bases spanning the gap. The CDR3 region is CASKRGGGNQPQHF. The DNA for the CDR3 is TGTGCCAGCAAGAGGGGCGGCGGCAATCAGCCCCAGCATTTT.

The CDR3 DNA sequence: TGTGCCAGCAGCGGCTGGGACCGCTTAGCCCATACGCAGTATTTT. As protein: CASSGWDRLAHTQYF. The V gene is TRBV7-9, the J gene TRBJ2-3, with D perhaps being TRBD1 or TRBD2 (5 bases each). Germline V gives CDR1 SEHNR, CDR2 FQNEAQ (reference sequence). V was trimmed by 5 bases and J by 7 bases, leaving 19 bases between them. The CDR3 is 15 residues long.

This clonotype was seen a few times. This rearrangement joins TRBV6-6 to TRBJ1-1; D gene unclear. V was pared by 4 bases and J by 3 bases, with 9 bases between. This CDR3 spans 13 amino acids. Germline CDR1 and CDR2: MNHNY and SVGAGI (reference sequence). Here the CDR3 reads CASSSMPYTEAFF. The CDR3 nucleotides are TGTGCCAGCAGTTCCATGCCGTACACTGAAGCTTTCTTT.

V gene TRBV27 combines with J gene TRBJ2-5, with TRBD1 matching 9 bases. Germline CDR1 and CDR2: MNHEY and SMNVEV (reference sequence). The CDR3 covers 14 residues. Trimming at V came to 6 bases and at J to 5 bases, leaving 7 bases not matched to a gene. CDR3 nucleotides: TGTGCCAGCAGGGGGGACAGGGAGTTGGAGACCCAGTACTTC. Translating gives CASRGDRELETQYF.

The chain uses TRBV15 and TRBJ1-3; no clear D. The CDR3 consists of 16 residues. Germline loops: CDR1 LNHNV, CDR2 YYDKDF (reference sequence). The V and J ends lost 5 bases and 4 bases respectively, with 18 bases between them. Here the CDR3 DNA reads TGTGCCACCAGCTTCCCCGAGACCGGGTCCGGAAACACCATATATTTT. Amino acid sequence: CATSFPETGSGNTIYF.

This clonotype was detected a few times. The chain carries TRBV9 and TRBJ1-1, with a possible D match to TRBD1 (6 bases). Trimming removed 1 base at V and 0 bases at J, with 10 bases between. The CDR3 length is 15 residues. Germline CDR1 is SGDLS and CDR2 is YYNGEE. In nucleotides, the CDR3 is TGTGCCAGCAGCGTAAAGGCAGGGGTGAACACTGAAGCTTTCTTT. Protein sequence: CASSVKAGVNTEAFF. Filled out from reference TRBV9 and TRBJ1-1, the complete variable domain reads DSGVTQTPKHLITATGQRVTLRCSPRSGDLSVYWYQQSLDQGLQFLIQYYNGEERAKGNILERFSAQQFPDLHSELNLSSLELGDSALYFCASSVKAGVNTEAFFGQGTRLTVV.

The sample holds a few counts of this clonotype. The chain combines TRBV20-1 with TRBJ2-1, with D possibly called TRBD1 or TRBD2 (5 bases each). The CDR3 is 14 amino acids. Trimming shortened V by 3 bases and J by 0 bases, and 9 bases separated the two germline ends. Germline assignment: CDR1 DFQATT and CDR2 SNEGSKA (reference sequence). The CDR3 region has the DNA TGCAGTGCTAGCTGGGACGGCTCCTACAATGAGCAGTTCTTC. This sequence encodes CSASWDGSYNEQFF.

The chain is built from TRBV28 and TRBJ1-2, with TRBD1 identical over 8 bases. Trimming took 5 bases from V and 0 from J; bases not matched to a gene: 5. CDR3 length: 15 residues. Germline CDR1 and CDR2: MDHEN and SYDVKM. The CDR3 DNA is TGTGCCAGCAGTCGGACAGGGCTACCTAACTATGGCTACACCTTC. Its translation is CASSRTGLPNYGYTF.

CDR3: CASTPTSLRDEQYF. CDR3 nucleotide sequence: TGTGCCAGCACCCCGACTAGCCTTCGGGACGAGCAGTACTTC. The V gene is TRBV21-1, the J gene TRBJ2-7; the table gives TRBD2 as D, unverified against the DNA. TRBV21-1 represents a pseudogene. The CDR3 runs to 14 residues.

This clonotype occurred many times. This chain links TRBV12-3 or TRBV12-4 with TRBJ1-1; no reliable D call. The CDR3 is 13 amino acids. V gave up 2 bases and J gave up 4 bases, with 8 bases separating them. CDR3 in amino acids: CASSLNLPTEAFF. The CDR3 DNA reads TGTGCCAGCAGTTTAAATCTCCCCACTGAAGCTTTCTTT.

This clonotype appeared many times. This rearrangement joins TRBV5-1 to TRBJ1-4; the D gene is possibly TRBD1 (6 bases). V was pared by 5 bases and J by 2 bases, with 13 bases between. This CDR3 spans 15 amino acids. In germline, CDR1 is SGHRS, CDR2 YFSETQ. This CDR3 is CASRGRTATNEKLFF. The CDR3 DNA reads TGCGCCAGCAGGGGGAGGACAGCTACTAATGAAAAACTGTTTTTT. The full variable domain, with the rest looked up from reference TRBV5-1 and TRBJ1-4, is KAGVTQTPRYLIKTRGQQVTLSCSPISGHRSVSWYQQTPGQGLQFLFEYFSETQRNKGNFPGRFSGRQFSNSRSEMNVSTLELGDSALYLCASRGRTATNEKLFFGSGTQLSVL.

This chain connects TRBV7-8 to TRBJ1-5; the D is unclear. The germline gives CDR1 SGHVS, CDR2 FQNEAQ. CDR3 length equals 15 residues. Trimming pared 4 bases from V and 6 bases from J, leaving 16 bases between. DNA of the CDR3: TGTGCCAGCAGCTCTATTACCTATGTGGGTCAGCCCCAGCATTTT. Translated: CASSSITYVGQPQHF.

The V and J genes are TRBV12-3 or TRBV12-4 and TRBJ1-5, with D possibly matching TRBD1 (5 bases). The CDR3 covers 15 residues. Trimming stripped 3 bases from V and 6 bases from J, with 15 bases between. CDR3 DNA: TGTGCCAGCAGTTTGGGGAGGGGTAAGATTCAGCCCCAGCATTTT. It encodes CASSLGRGKIQPQHF.

The CDR3 loop is CASREVQGDLEAFF. The DNA for the CDR3 is TGTGCCAGCAGGGAGGTACAGGGGGATCTTGAAGCTTTCTTT. The chain joins TRBV7-9 to TRBJ1-1; 8 nucleotides line up with TRBD1. The CDR3 is made up of 14 amino acids. V shed 6 bases, J shed 7 bases, and the junction held 10 bases outside the gene matches. CDR1 and CDR2 (germline): SEHNR, FQNEAQ (reference sequence).